The next 18 T cell receptor beta chains were all read from a single sample in a study of OX40 agonist ivuxolimab in advanced cancers. TCRdb's table, derived via immunoSEQ multiplex PCR, lists solely in-frame clones and lacks some. The sample shows 57,000 or so clones, over 85% of them seen only once. The sample consisted of CD4+ or CD8+ T cells sorted from blood, taken in a trial of the OX40 agonist ivuxolimab. Receptors were obtained from an adult with an advanced solid tumor such as melanoma, head and neck, liver or kidney cancer.

This sequence joins TRBV7-9 and TRBJ2-1; TRBD2 might be the D (6 bases). Per germline, CDR1 SEHNR and CDR2 FQNEAQ (reference sequence). The length of the CDR3 is 17 residues. Trimming pared 1 base from V and 5 bases from J, leaving 18 bases between. The DNA of the CDR3 is TGTGCCAGCAGCTTAGAGGAGTGGGGGGACTTCAACAATGAGCAGTTCTTC. It yields the protein CASSLEEWGDFNNEQFF.

V and J are TRBV5-1 and TRBJ2-7; tentatively, D is TRBD2 (5 bases). Germline-derived CDR1 and CDR2 are SGHRS and YFSETQ. V was trimmed by 0 bases and J by 2 bases, leaving 9 bases between them. This CDR3 contains 14 residues. CDR3 loop: CASSLEGSAYEQYF. The CDR3, as DNA: TGCGCCAGCAGCTTGGAGGGTAGCGCCTACGAGCAGTACTTC.

Regarding this clone: The sample holds other DNA sequences that translate to the same CDR3. The rearrangement joins TRBV6-5 to TRBJ2-7, with TRBD1 identical over 8 bases. The trim removed 6 bases at V and 6 bases at J, leaving 7 bases unmatched. Germline CDR1 MNHEY, CDR2 SVGAGI. This CDR3 has 13 amino acids. The chain's CDR3 is CASSLGQGSEQYF. CDR3 sequence (DNA): TGTGCCAGCAGCCTAGGACAGGGCTCCGAGCAGTACTTC.

The chain links TRBV27 to TRBJ2-7, with TRBD1 matching over 8 bases. V was pared by 2 bases and J by 7 bases, with 7 bases of the junction left unmatched. The CDR3 is made up of 14 amino acids. Germline CDR1 reads MNHEY; CDR2 reads SMNVEV (reference sequence). The CDR3 here is CASSLRQGAREQYF. In nucleotides, the CDR3 is TGTGCCAGCAGTTTAAGGCAGGGGGCTAGGGAGCAGTACTTC.

The chain links TRBV11-2 to TRBJ2-7; 9 bases are a match to TRBD1. V trimming: 8 bases; J trimming: 2 bases; junction bases outside the gene matches: 7. This CDR3 is built from 14 residues. CDR1 and CDR2 (germline): SGHAT, FQNNGV. CDR3 nucleotide sequence: TGTGCCAGCTCAACCGGGACAGGGACCTACGAGCAGTACTTC. Its translation: CASSTGTGTYEQYF.

This chain links TRBV11-2 with TRBJ1-5; D call uncertain. The V gene lost 1 base and the J gene lost 4 bases, with 11 bases spanning the gap. CDR1 SGHAT and CDR2 FQNNGV come from the germline V gene. This CDR3 contains 15 residues. CDR3 residues: CASSLGIESNQPQHF. The CDR3 nucleotides read TGTGCCAGCAGCTTAGGGATAGAATCAAATCAGCCCCAGCATTTT.

The rearrangement uses TRBV5-1 and TRBJ2-5; D unclear. Germline V gene lookup returns CDR1 SGHRS and CDR2 YFSETQ. The CDR3 covers 15 residues. V lost 0 bases, J lost 1 base, and 10 bases lay in between. The CDR3 is CASSLEFPSQETQYF. In DNA, the CDR3 is TGCGCCAGCAGCTTGGAATTCCCCAGCCAAGAGACCCAGTACTTC.

This chain's CDR3 is CSVAGTAPGGLFF. CDR3 bases: TGCAGCGTAGCCGGGACAGCTCCTGGAGGACTGTTTTTT. The rearrangement joins TRBV29-1 to TRBJ1-4, with 7 bases identical to TRBD1. Trimming removed 6 bases from V and 13 bases from J; junction bases left unmatched: 14. The CDR3 is made up of 13 amino acids. CDR1 and CDR2 from the germline V gene are SQVTM and ANQGSEA.

The chain combines TRBV9 with TRBJ2-1; maybe TRBD2 (5 bases). Germline V gene lookup returns CDR1 SGDLS and CDR2 YYNGEE. The CDR3 loop spans 19 amino acids. Trimming pared 0 bases from V and 5 bases from J, leaving 24 bases between. The DNA for the CDR3 is TGTGCCAGCAGCGTAGAAGGACTGGGCGGTGACTCTCGCGACAATGAGCAGTTCTTC. The encoded protein is CASSVEGLGGDSRDNEQFF.

J is TRBJ2-7 and V is TRBV5-6, with D tentatively TRBD2 (6 bases). Germline V lookup: CDR1 SGHDT, CDR2 YYEEEE. Trimming cost V 4 bases and J 6 bases, with 14 bases left between them. This CDR3 spans 13 amino acids. Here the CDR3 reads CASSPWRDSEQYF. CDR3 DNA: TGTGCCAGCAGCCCGTGGCGGGACTCCGAGCAGTACTTC.

The rearrangement joins TRBV1 to TRBJ2-3; the table's D call, TRBD2, has no DNA check behind it. TRBV1 counts as a pseudogene. The CDR3 consists of 13 residues. CDR3 in amino acids: CTSSEAWSDTQYF. The CDR3 DNA follows: TGCACCAGCAGTGAAGCATGGTCAGATACGCAGTATTTT.

This chain uses TRBV29-1 with TRBJ2-7; D ambiguous. CDR1 and CDR2 from the germline V gene are SQVTM and ANQGSEA. The CDR3 consists of 12 residues. V shed 6 bases and J shed 2 bases, with 11 bases lying between them. In nucleotides, the CDR3 is TGCAGCGTACCGGACGGAGCCTACGAGCAGTACTTC. As protein: CSVPDGAYEQYF.

J is TRBJ2-7 and V is TRBV6-1, with 10 nucleotides matching TRBD2. Germline values: CDR1 MNHNS, CDR2 SASEGT. V dropped 7 bases and J dropped 4; count of bases not matched to a gene: 10. The CDR3 extends over 15 amino acids. CDR3 DNA: TGTGCCAGCAATCGACCAGGACTAGCGGCTTACGAGCAGTACTTC. Its translation is CASNRPGLAAYEQYF.

The chain recombines TRBV28 with TRBJ2-7; D perhaps matches TRBD1 (6 bases). The CDR3 runs 13 residues. In germline, CDR1 is MDHEN, CDR2 SYDVKM. The V end was cut by 8 bases, the J end by 2 bases, with 13 bases between. The DNA for the CDR3 is TGTGCCAGCGGAGACAGGCCAACCTACGAGCAGTACTTC. Amino acids: CASGDRPTYEQYF.

This clone showed up just a few times. The chain is built from TRBV7-9 and TRBJ2-5; TRBD1 matches at 7 bases. In germline, CDR1 is SEHNR, CDR2 FQNEAQ (reference sequence). The CDR3 contains 15 residues. The junction had 11 bases not matched to a gene; V was cut back by 8 bases and J by 2 bases. CDR3 region: CASAPAGRGQETQYF. CDR3 coding DNA: TGTGCCAGCGCTCCCGCCGGCAGGGGGCAAGAGACCCAGTACTTC.

The chain recombines TRBV27 with TRBJ2-2; 10 bases fit TRBD1. The CDR3 totals 16 residues. J gave up 7 bases and V 7 bases, and 12 bases lay outside the gene matches. The germline gives CDR1 MNHEY, CDR2 SMNVEV (reference sequence). As DNA, the CDR3 is TGTGCCAGCATGCATTCGGGACAGGGGATGAACGGGGAGCTGTTTTTT. Its translation: CASMHSGQGMNGELFF.

The chain links TRBV5-6 to TRBJ2-1; 7 nucleotides align to TRBD1. Germline CDR1 is SGHDT and CDR2 is YYEEEE. The ends lost 4 bases at V and 2 bases at J; junction bases unmatched: 12. There are 17 residues in the CDR3. CDR3 nucleotide sequence: TGTGCCAGCAGCCAGGGACAGCCGATTGGGGCCTACAATGAGCAGTTCTTC. Protein product: CASSQGQPIGAYNEQFF.

The chain joins TRBV9 to TRBJ1-1; D is ambiguous. The CDR3 totals 15 residues. Looked up from germline, CDR1 is SGDLS and CDR2 is YYNGEE. Trimming left V 0 bases short and J 5 bases short, with 14 bases between. CDR3 protein: CASSVAIVGRTEAFF. For the CDR3, the DNA is TGTGCCAGCAGCGTAGCTATTGTGGGCCGGACTGAAGCTTTCTTT.